This paragraph covers one T cell receptor (beta chain) sequence. This CDR3 contains 16 residues. J was trimmed by 5 bases and V by 4 bases; bases with no gene match: 5. Per the germline V gene, CDR1 is MNHNS and CDR2 is SASEGT. This record comes from a study of cytomegalovirus exposure and HLA in healthy donors. Primers: 60 Vbeta forward and 13 Jbeta reverse. The data were produced by immunoSEQ multiplex PCR, yet TCRdb's version contains in-frame clones alone and is incomplete. The repertoire includes roughly 90,000 clones, over 70% of them detected once, and 20% to 25% sits in the top ten. This chain connects TRBV6-1 to TRBJ2-5, with 15 nucleotides matching TRBD2. The sample taken for sequencing was PBMCs. The sequence derives from a man aged 25-40 years in good health and CMV-seropositive. The CDR3 spells CASSGTSGRAGETQYF. CDR3 DNA: TGTGCCAGCAGTGGGACTAGCGGGAGGGCCGGGGAGACCCAGTACTTC.